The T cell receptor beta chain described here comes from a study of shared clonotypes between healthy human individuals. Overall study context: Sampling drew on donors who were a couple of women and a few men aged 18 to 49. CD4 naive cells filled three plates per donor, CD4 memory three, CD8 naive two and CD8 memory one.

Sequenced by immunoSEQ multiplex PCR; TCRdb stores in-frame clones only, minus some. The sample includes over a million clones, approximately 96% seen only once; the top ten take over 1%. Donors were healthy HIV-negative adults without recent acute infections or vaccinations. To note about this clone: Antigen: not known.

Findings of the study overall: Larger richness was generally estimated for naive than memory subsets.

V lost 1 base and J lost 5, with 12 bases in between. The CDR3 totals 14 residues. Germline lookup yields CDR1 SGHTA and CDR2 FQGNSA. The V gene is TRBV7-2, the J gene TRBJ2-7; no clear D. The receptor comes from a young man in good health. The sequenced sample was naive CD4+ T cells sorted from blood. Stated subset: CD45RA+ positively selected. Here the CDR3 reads CASSLVPIGNEQYF. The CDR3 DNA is TGTGCCAGCAGCTTAGTTCCCATCGGTAACGAGCAGTACTTC.